This T cell receptor beta chain appears in the sequencing data of a study of T cells expressing NK-cell markers. TCRdb re-called the 5' RACE reads, yielding one record per CDR3 amino acid sequence without DNA. In all, the sample yields 500,000 to 700,000 distinct CDR3 sequences. The V gene's germline CDR1 is MGHRA and CDR2 YSYEKL. This CDR3 comprises 14 residues. The sequenced sample was blood T cells: a sorted CD56 or NKG2C T cell subset, CD4+ or CD8+ T cells, or bulk PBMC T cells (not recorded which). The chain is built from TRBV4-1 and TRBJ1-5. The receptor comes from a young man in good health. The chain's CDR3 is CASSRREGNQPQHF.